This T cell receptor beta chain was observed in a study of cytomegalovirus exposure and HLA in healthy donors. Study summary: The study's early data release held about 85 million unique TCRs from HLA-typed donors.

This clone has only a few counts. The antigen is unknown. Whole-study results and caveats: As immune exposure information, only CMV serostatus was available.

It was with 60 Vbeta and 13 Jbeta primers that the PCR ran. Original handling: Later work found 74 million or so unique TCR beta chains, with some 11 million shared. Sequencing was performed with immunoSEQ multiplex PCR; in TCRdb, only in-frame clones are kept and a portion is missing. That table is the source of V, J and clone size, and D and trimming were worked out from the DNA. This sample yields around 150,000 clones, of which roughly 10% are seen a single time; 1.5% to 2% belongs to the top ten. The trim removed 0 bases at V and 0 bases at J, leaving 2 bases unmatched. The germline CDR1 and CDR2 sequences are SGHRS and YFSETQ. There are 16 residues in the CDR3.

V usage is TRBV5-1 and J usage is TRBJ2-3; TRBD2 aligns across 9 bases. The sample taken for sequencing was PBMCs. This sequence was found in a male donor in good health and CMV-seronegative. CDR3 protein: CASSLALAGSTDTQYF. The CDR3 DNA sequence: TGCGCCAGCAGCTTGGCGCTAGCGGGAAGCACAGATACGCAGTATTTT.